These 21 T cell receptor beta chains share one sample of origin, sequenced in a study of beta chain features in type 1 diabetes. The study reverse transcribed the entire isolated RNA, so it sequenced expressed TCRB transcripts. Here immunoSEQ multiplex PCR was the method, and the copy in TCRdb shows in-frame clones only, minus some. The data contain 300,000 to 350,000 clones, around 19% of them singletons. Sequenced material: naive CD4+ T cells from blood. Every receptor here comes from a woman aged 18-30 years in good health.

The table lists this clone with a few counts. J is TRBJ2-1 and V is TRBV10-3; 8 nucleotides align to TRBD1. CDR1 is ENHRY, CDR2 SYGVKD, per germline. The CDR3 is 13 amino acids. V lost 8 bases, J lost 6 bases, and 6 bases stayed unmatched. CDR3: CAIGQGLGNEQFF. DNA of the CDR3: TGTGCCATCGGACAGGGTCTAGGCAATGAGCAGTTCTTC.

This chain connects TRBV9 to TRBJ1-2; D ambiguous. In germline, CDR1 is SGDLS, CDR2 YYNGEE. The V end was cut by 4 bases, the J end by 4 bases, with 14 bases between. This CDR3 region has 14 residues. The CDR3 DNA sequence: TGTGCCAGCAGCCCCCTCGACAATACCTATGGCTACACCTTC. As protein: CASSPLDNTYGYTF.

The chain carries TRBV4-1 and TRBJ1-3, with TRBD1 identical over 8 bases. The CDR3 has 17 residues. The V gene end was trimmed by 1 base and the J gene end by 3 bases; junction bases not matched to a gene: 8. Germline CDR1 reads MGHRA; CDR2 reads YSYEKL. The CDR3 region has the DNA TGCGCCAGCAGCCAAGTCCCTCAGGGGGCAGGTGGAAACACCATATATTTT. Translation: CASSQVPQGAGGNTIYF.

As DNA, the CDR3 is TGTGCCATCAGTGGGCTAGCGGGGGCGGATGAGCAGTTCTTC. This codes for CAISGLAGADEQFF. The rearrangement joins TRBV10-3 to TRBJ2-1; 10 bases align to TRBD2. CDR1 and CDR2 (germline): ENHRY, SYGVKD. Germline trimming cut 4 bases from V and 8 bases from J; bases unmatched to any gene: 5. CDR3 length equals 14 residues.

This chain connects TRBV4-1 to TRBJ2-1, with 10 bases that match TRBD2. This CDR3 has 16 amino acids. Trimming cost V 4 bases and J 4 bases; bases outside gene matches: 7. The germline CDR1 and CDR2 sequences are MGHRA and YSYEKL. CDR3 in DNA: TGCGCCAGCAGCCTGACCACTAGCGGGACGTACAATGAGCAGTTCTTC. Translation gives CASSLTTSGTYNEQFF.

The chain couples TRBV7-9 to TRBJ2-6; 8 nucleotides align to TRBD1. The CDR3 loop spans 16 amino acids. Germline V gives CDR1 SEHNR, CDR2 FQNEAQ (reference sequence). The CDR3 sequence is CATQGQAHSGANVLTF. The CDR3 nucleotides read TGTGCTACCCAGGGACAGGCCCACTCTGGGGCCAACGTCCTGACTTTC.

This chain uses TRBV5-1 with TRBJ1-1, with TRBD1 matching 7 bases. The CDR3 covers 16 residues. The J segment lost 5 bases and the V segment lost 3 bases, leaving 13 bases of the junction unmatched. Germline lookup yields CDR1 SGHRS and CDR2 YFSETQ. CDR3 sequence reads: CASSSLRQGTGTEAFF. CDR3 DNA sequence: TGCGCCAGCAGCTCCCTCCGACAGGGAACAGGTACTGAAGCTTTCTTT.

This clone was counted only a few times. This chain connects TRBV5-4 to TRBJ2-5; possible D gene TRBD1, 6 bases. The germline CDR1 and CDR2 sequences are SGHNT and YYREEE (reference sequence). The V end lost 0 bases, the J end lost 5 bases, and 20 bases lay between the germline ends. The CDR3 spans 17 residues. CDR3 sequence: CASSLGGRNPPGETQYF. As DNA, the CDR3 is TGTGCCAGCAGCTTGGGGGGGCGGAATCCTCCCGGGGAGACCCAGTACTTC.

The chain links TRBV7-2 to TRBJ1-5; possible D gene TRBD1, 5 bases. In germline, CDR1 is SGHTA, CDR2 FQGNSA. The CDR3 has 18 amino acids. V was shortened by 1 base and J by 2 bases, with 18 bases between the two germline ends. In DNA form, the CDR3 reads TGTGCCAGCAGCTTAGTGGGGTCGGCCGGGGGAGGCAATCAGCCCCAGCATTTT. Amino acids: CASSLVGSAGGGNQPQHF.

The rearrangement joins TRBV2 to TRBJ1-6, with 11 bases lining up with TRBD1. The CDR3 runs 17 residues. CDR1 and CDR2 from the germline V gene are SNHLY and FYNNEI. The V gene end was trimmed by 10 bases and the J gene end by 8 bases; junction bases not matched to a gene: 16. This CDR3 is CATSEDRGRLSYSPLHF. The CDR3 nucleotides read TGTGCCACCTCCGAGGACAGGGGGCGCCTTAGTTATTCACCCCTCCACTTT.

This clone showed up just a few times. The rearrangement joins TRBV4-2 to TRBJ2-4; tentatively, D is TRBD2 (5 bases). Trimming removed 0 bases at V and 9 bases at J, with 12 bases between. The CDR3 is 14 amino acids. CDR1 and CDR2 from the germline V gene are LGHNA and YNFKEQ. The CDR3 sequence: CASSQEGLYGIQYF. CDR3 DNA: TGTGCCAGCAGCCAAGAAGGACTTTACGGCATTCAGTACTTC.

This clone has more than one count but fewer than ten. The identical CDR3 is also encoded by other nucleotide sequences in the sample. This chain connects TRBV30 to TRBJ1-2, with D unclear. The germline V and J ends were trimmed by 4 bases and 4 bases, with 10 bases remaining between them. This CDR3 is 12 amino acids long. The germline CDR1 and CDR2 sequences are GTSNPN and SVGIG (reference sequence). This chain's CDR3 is CAWTPGGYGYTF. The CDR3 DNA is TGTGCCTGGACCCCCGGCGGCTATGGCTACACCTTC.

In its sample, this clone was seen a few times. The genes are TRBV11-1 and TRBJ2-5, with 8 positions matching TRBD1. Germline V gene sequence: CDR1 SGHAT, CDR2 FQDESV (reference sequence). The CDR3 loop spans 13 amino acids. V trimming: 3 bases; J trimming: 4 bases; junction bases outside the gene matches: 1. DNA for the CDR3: TGTGCCAGCAGCTTTACAGGGGGAGAGACCCAGTACTTC. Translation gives CASSFTGGETQYF.

In DNA form, the CDR3 reads TGCAGCGTTGGTGGGGCGGGGACAGGGGGTTACGAGCAGTACTTC. Protein sequence: CSVGGAGTGGYEQYF. The chain combines TRBV29-1 with TRBJ2-7; 11 bases are a match to TRBD1. This CDR3 spans 15 amino acids. The germline V gene encodes CDR1 SQVTM and CDR2 ANQGSEA. With 4 bases clipped from V and 4 bases from J, the junction kept 9 bases outside the gene matches.

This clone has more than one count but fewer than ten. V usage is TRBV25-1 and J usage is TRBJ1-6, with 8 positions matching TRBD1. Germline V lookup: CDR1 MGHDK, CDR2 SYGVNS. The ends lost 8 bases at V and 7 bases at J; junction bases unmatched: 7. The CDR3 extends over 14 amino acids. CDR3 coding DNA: TGTGCCAGCGGCCGGACAGGGCGGAATTCACCCCTCCACTTT. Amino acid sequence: CASGRTGRNSPLHF.

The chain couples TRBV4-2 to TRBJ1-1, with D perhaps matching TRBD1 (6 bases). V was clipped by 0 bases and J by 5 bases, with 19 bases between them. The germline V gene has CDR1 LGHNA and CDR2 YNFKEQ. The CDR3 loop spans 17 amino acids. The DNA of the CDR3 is TGTGCCAGCAGCCAAGAAAGTACAGGGCAAGAGAGAACTGAAGCTTTCTTT. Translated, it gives CASSQESTGQERTEAFF.

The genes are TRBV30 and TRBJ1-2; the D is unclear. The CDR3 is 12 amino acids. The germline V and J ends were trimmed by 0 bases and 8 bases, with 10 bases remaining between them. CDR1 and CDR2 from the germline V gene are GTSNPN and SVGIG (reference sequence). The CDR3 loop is CAWSVQPMGYTF. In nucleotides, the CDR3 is TGTGCCTGGAGTGTACAGCCTATGGGCTACACCTTC.

The CDR3 is CAWNRLGGDAFF. The DNA of the CDR3 is TGTGCCTGGAACCGTCTCGGGGGTGACGCTTTCTTT. This sequence joins TRBV30 and TRBJ1-1; a weak D match, TRBD1 (5 bases). V was cut by 4 bases and J by 11 bases, with 17 bases left in between. CDR3 length: 12 residues. Germline V gene lookup returns CDR1 GTSNPN and CDR2 SVGIG (reference sequence).

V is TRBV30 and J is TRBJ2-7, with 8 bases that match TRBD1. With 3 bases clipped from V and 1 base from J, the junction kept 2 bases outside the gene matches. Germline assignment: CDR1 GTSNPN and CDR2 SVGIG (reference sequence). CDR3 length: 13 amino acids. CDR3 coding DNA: TGTGCCTGGAGGCGGACAGGGTCCTACGAGCAGTACTTC. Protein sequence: CAWRRTGSYEQYF.

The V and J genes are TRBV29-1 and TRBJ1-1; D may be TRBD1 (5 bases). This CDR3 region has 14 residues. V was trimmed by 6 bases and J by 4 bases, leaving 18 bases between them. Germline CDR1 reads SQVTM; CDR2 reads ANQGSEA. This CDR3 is CSVAGGLRSTEAFF. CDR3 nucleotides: TGCAGCGTCGCCGGGGGGTTAAGGAGCACTGAAGCTTTCTTT.

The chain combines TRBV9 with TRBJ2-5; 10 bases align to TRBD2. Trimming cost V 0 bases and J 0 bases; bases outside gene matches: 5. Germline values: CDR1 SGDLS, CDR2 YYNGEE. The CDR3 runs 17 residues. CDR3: CASSVAPGLANQETQYF. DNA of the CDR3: TGTGCCAGCAGCGTAGCGCCGGGACTAGCGAACCAAGAGACCCAGTACTTC.